This T cell receptor (beta chain) was recovered during a study of CXCR3-negative and CXCR3-positive naive CD8 T cells. Overall study results and limits: When CXCR3-positive naive cells were set against CXCR3-negative naive cells, the former had more hydrophobic TRB CDR3s.

5' RACE with UMI labels generated the TRB cDNA libraries. Reanalyzing the 5' RACE reads, TCRdb keeps one entry per CDR3 protein, without DNA. The sample yields 100,000 to 150,000 distinct CDR3 sequences, of which the top ten take up 0.4% to 0.45%. Points on this clonotype: The antigen is not known.

The germline gives CDR1 SQVTM, CDR2 ANQGSEA. The CDR3 consists of 13 residues. Input material: naive CXCR3+ CD8+ T cells from blood. The subset denotes: CD45RO-CCR7+CD27+CD95- naive CD8+ T cells expressing CXCR3 (TNR3+). This TCR derives from a human donor in good health. Some clones in this sample may be carry-over from other donors' samples. This sequence joins TRBV29-1 and TRBJ2-7. CDR3 loop: CSVVGLSSYEQYF.